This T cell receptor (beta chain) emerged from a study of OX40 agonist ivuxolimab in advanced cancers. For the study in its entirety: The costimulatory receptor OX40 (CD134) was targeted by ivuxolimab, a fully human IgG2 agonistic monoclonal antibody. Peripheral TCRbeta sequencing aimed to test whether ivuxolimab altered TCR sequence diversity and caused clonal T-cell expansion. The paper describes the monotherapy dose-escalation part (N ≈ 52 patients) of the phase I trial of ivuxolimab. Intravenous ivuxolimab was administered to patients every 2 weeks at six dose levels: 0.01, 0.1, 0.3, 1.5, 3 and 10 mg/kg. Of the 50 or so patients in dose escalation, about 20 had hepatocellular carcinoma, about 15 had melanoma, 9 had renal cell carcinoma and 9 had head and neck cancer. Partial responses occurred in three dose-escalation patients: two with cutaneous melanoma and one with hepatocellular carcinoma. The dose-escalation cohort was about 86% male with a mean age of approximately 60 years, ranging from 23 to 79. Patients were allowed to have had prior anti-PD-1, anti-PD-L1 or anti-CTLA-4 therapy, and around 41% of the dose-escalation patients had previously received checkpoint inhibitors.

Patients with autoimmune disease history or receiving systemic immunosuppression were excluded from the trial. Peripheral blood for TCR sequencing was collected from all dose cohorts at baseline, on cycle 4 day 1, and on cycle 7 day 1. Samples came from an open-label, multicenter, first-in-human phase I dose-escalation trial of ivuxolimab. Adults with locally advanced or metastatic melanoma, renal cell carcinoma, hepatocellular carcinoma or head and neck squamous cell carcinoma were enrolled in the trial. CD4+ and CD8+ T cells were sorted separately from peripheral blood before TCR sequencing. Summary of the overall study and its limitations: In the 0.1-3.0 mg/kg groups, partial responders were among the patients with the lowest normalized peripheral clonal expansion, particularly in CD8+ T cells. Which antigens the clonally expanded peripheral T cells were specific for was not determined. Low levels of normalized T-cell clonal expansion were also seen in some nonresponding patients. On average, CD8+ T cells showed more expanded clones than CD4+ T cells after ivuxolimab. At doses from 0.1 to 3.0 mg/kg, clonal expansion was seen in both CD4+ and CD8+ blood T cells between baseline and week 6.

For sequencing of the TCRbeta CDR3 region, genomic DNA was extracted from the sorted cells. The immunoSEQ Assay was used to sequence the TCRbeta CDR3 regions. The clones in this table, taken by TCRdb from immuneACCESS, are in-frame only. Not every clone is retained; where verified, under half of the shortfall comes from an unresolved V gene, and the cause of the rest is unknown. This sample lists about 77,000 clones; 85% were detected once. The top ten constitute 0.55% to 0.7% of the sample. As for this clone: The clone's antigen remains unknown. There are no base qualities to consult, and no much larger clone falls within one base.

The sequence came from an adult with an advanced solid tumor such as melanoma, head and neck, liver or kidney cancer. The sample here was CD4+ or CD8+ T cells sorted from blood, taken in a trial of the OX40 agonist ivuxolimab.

CDR3 sequence: CASSYSGGHPDTQYF. The nucleotide sequence reads TGCGCCAGCAGCTATAGCGGGGGACATCCAGATACGCAGTATTTT. The rearrangement combines TRBV5-1 with TRBJ2-3; 9 junctional bases match TRBD2. The CDR1 and CDR2 encoded by the germline V gene are SGHRS and YFSETQ. Counted from cysteine to phenylalanine, this CDR3 has 15 amino acids. Only the CDR3 portion is preserved as DNA: 45 bases, with reading frame beginning at the first base. The V end gives up 3 bases and the J end 4 bases, leaving 6 bases in the junction not matched to a gene.